Each of the 13 T cell receptor beta chains below was sequenced from the same sample in a study of blood T cells in healthy people across ages. The second PCR ran about 6 to 12 cycles with a sample-barcoded 5' primer and J-beta primers. TCRdb re-called the 5' RACE reads through MiXCR, storing one row per CDR3 protein. The top ten clones hold approximately 29% of a sample with about 690,000 distinct CDR3 sequences, around 38% of them seen once. The sample consisted of blood. The receptors shown here come from a man older than 75 in good health.

This clonotype was seen more than once but under ten times. The rearrangement joins TRBV7-2 to TRBJ2-5; 10 bases are a match to TRBD2. Looked up from germline, CDR1 is SGHTA and CDR2 is FQGNSA. This CDR3 has 14 amino acids. The junction had 5 bases not matched to a gene; V was cut back by 5 bases and J by 5 bases. CDR3 amino acids: CASSLSGGWETQYF. The DNA of the CDR3 is TGTGCCAGCAGCCTTAGCGGGGGGTGGGAGACCCAGTACTTC.

The CDR3 coding sequence is TGTGCCAGCAGCTCTAATAGCGGGAGCTCCTACGAGCAGTACTTC. Amino acids: CASSSNSGSSYEQYF. V is TRBV7-6 and J is TRBJ2-7, with 9 bases matching TRBD2. V gave up 4 bases and J gave up 0 bases; unmatched junction bases: 4. The CDR3 sequence is 15 residues long. The germline V gene has CDR1 SGHVS and CDR2 FNYEAQ.

The chain joins TRBV7-2 to TRBJ2-3; 10 bases agree with TRBD1. This CDR3 is built from 16 residues. Trimming cost V 5 bases and J 4 bases; bases outside gene matches: 9. Germline CDR1 is SGHTA and CDR2 is FQGNSA. The CDR3: CASSPGTGALADTQYF. CDR3 nucleotides: TGTGCCAGCAGCCCCGGGACAGGGGCGTTAGCAGATACGCAGTATTTT.

This clonotype showed up many times. The chain links TRBV5-1 to TRBJ2-5, with D perhaps matching TRBD2 (6 bases). The CDR3 length is 15 residues. The V end was cut by 0 bases, the J end by 5 bases, with 14 bases between. Germline CDR1 is SGHRS and CDR2 is YFSETQ. The CDR3 protein is CASSLVVSSAETQYF. In nucleotides, the CDR3 is TGCGCCAGCAGCTTGGTGGTATCTAGCGCTGAGACCCAGTACTTC.

Comments on this clonotype: A single base separates this from a much larger clone, so it may be a read error. This chain joins TRBV10-3 and TRBJ2-1, with D tentatively TRBD1 (5 bases). This CDR3 has 12 amino acids. From germline, CDR1 is ENHRY and CDR2 SYGVKD. The V end lost 10 bases, the J end lost 8 bases, and 15 bases lay between the germline ends. CDR3 protein: CATRAQVYEQFF. CDR3 bases: TGTGCCACCAGGGCCCAGGTCTATGAGCAGTTCTTC.

CDR3 sequence: CASSQERLRSDTQYF. The CDR3 coding sequence is TGTGCCAGCAGCCAAGAACGGCTTCGGTCAGATACGCAGTATTTT. This chain connects TRBV3-1 to TRBJ2-3; D unclear. V shed 0 bases and J shed 4 bases, with 11 bases lying between them. Germline V gene sequence: CDR1 LGHDT, CDR2 YNNKEL (reference sequence). This CDR3 region has 15 residues.

Concerning this clonotype: The germline gene is not matched at one end of the junction; a read error may be the cause. V and J are TRBV20-1 and TRBJ2-1; 7 bases line up with TRBD2. From germline, CDR1 is DFQATT and CDR2 SNEGSKA (reference sequence). The CDR3 is 14 amino acids. This chain's CDR3 is CNARVPSGYNEQFF. The CDR3 region has the DNA TGCAATGCTAGAGTGCCTAGCGGATACAATGAGCAGTTCTTC.

This clonotype has a handful of counts. A read error may account for a junction end that differs from germline. This chain joins TRBV5-1 and TRBJ1-4; 7 bases align to TRBD1. The CDR3 sequence is 14 residues long. Germline V lookup: CDR1 SGHRS, CDR2 YFSETQ. This CDR3 is CASSPRGRQEKLFF. The DNA of the CDR3 is TGTGCCAGCAGCCCTAGGGGGCGCCAGGAAAAACTGTTTTTT.

This clonotype was observed a handful of times. J is TRBJ2-3 and V is TRBV14, with 8 bases lining up with TRBD1. Trimming took 3 bases from V and 0 from J; bases not matched to a gene: 5. CDR3 length: 16 amino acids. Germline V gene lookup returns CDR1 SGHDN and CDR2 FVKESK. The CDR3 here is CASSHGTGTSTDTQYF. The DNA for the CDR3 is TGTGCCAGCAGCCACGGGACAGGCACTAGCACAGATACGCAGTATTTT.

Only a few counts were recorded for this clonotype. The chain combines TRBV18 with TRBJ2-3; D might be TRBD1 or TRBD2, each matching 6 bases. The germline V gene has CDR1 KGHSH and CDR2 LQKENI. This CDR3 comprises 13 residues. V was trimmed by 1 base and J by 5 bases, leaving 7 bases between them. Written as DNA, the CDR3 is TGTGCCAGCTCACCACAGGGGGGAGATACGCAGTATTTT. It translates to CASSPQGGDTQYF.

This clonotype appeared many times. Possible read error: a much larger clone is one base away. The V call is TRBV9, the J call TRBJ2-5, with 9 bases fitting TRBD2. Germline V gene data show CDR1 as SGDLS and CDR2 as YYNGEE. V shed 2 bases, J shed 4 bases, and the junction held 3 bases outside the gene matches. The CDR3 is 14 amino acids. CDR3 sequence: CASSVGGRGETQYF. CDR3 in DNA: TGTGCCAGCAGCGTTGGCGGGAGGGGAGAGACCCAGTACTTC. The complete variable domain, with remaining parts taken from reference TRBV9 and TRBJ2-5, reads DSGVTQTPKHLITATGQRVTLRCSPRSGDLSVYWYQQSLDQGLQFLIQYYNGEERAKGNILERFSAQQFPDLHSELNLSSLELGDSALYFCASSVGGRGETQYFGPGTRLLVL.

The V gene is TRBV9, the J gene TRBJ2-3; a possible D gene is TRBD2 (5 bases). Germline CDR1 and CDR2: SGDLS and YYNGEE. The germline V and J ends were trimmed by 0 bases and 6 bases, with 11 bases remaining between them. The CDR3 totals 14 residues. The CDR3 loop is CASSVGPGIDTQYF. In DNA, the CDR3 is TGTGCCAGCAGCGTAGGTCCCGGGATCGATACGCAGTATTTT.

This chain links TRBV4-1 with TRBJ1-4, with TRBD1 matching over 9 bases. Germline CDR1 and CDR2: MGHRA and YSYEKL. Unmatched junction bases numbered 4, after V lost 5 bases and J lost 6 bases. This CDR3 is 14 amino acids long. CDR3 loop: CASSTGTGHEKLFF. CDR3 in DNA: TGCGCCAGCAGCACCGGGACAGGGCATGAAAAACTGTTTTTT.